This T cell receptor beta chain was obtained from a study of cytomegalovirus exposure and HLA in healthy donors. The germline CDR1 and CDR2 sequences are SGHRS and YFSETQ. CDR3 length: 15 amino acids. V dropped 2 bases and J dropped 12; count of bases not matched to a gene: 14. Study-level results: Earlier analysis found most TCR beta V segments productive about 90% or about 30% of the time.

About this clone itself: No antigen is known for it.

PCR used 60 Vbeta primers and 13 Jbeta primers. Assay: immunoSEQ multiplex PCR; the TCRdb copy retains only in-frame clones and omits some. Of some 150,000 clones in the sample, approximately 80% were seen once. The sample consisted of PBMCs. The TCR comes from a man between 25 and 39 years old in good health and CMV-seronegative. This chain uses TRBV5-1 with TRBJ1-1; 9 bases align to TRBD1. The CDR3 loop reads CASSLTTTGGQRSFF. CDR3 nucleotides: TGCGCCAGCAGCTTAACCACTACAGGGGGCCAGAGGTCTTTCTTT.